This entry concerns a single T cell receptor beta chain. Its antigen target is currently unknown. No base qualities exist here, and no much larger clone lies one base off it. This sample was taken from a study of shared clonotypes between healthy human individuals (TCRdb year 2020). Study-wide context: Two women and a few men aged 18 to 49 years were included in the cohort. Per donor, three plates each were used for CD4 naive and CD4 memory, two for CD8 naive, and one for CD8 memory. To estimate repertoire size and how much clonotypes are shared between individuals, the study performed deep sequencing of blood TCR repertoires from a handful of healthy adults. Different laboratories and diverse techniques were used to prepare libraries and sequence TCR repertoires, to increase sequencing depth and limit assay-specific biases. Between about 0.9 and 8.9 billion PBMCs per donor were obtained by leukapheresis. The research as a whole found: Only blood was sampled, and tissue TCR repertoires likely differ from those in blood. When a handful of donors were compared, the shared fraction of clonotypes was about 5.2% for naive CD4, over 3% for naive CD8, 2.3% for memory CD4, and 0.3% to 0.5% for memory CD8. Based on pairwise subsampling, the degree of clonotype sharing among donors was expected to be affected by sequencing depth. Compared with non-shared clonotypes, the clonotypes found in all four sorted-subset donors had higher generation probabilities. The genetic and exposure-history diversity represented was limited by the small number of donors. Rarefaction of sorted-subset datasets indicated incomplete sequencing despite the large sequencing depth. Naive subsets generally had larger estimated clonotype richness than memory subsets did.

Trimming removed 5 bases from V and 0 bases from J, leaving 14 bases between the germline ends. The germline V gene encodes CDR1 SGHTA and CDR2 FQGNSA. From its cysteine to its phenylalanine, the CDR3 spans 16 amino acids. Only CDR3 DNA is held: 48 bases, read in frame from base 1. Using the deep immunoSEQ assay, multiplex PCR amplified TCR CDR3 regions from genomic DNA. Genomic DNA extracted from each cell subset was distributed evenly over all wells of several immunoSEQ 96-well plates, and each plate served as one replicate. For sorted subsets, 200 to 250 ng of genomic DNA, equivalent to some 30,000 T cell genomes, went into each replicate PCR. The purified libraries were quantified using a Qubit 3.0 fluorometer, sized with a Bioanalyzer 2100, and then quantified again using the KAPA Library Quantification kit. Every immunoSEQ 96-well plate was sequenced on a dedicated single-read 150-cycle Illumina NextSeq 550 flow cell. From the authors' description of their analysis: Because the immunoSEQ output held only junctional sequences and lacked quality scores, the filtering could not match the filtering applied to full-length reads. Sequences were annotated with PyIR, a Python wrapper for IgBLAST v1.9, using IMGT germline references to assign V/J genes and CDR3. Reads were filtered out if the reads had weak V/J assignments (E-value above 1e-6), no CDR3, stop codons, out-of-frame junctions, or ambiguous translated residues. V3J clonotypes were defined by identical inferred V gene, J gene, and CDR3 amino acid sequence. Percentage overlap between repertoires was computed as shared unique clonotypes divided by the size of the smaller repertoire. Three approaches were used to assess repertoire richness: RTK rarefaction, the Chao1 estimator, and Recon v2.1 estimates of unobserved clonotypes. Generation probabilities for all TCRbeta clonotypes obtained by the gDNA method from several donors were computed using OLGA. The table comes from immuneACCESS by way of TCRdb, which keeps in-frame sequences with V and J called. Part of the clones is missing from these tables; in studies checked, under half for an unresolved V gene and the rest for unknown reasons. Clone size and the V and J calls come from that table; the DNA yielded D and trimming. This sample has approximately 2.1 million clones in its table, and more than 80% of those were observed once. Of the sample, under 0.45% is held by the ten largest clones.

The donors were healthy, HIV-negative adults with no recently reported acute infections or vaccinations. All donors were Caucasian adults living in Nashville, Tennessee, USA. Magnetic negative selection was used to enrich CD4+ T cells, after which naive cells were positively selected on CD45RA and the negative fraction became the memory subset. After blood collection by leukapheresis, PBMCs were isolated using Ficoll-Histopaque density gradient centrifugation and then cryopreserved in the vapor phase of liquid nitrogen. Analytical flow cytometry was used to check the purity and quantity of every magnetically sorted T cell population. Genomic DNA was isolated from every sorted fraction and measured by UV absorbance on a Nanodrop 2000c.

The chain uses TRBV7-2 and TRBJ2-1, with the D gene not clear enough to name. The receptor comes from a man between 18 and 29 years old in good health. Some clones in this sample may be carry-over from other donors' samples. Sequenced input: naive CD4+ T cells from PBMCs. Per the publication, the cell subset or site label means: CD45RA+ positively selected. Here is the DNA: TGTGCCAGCAGCCTGTCACAGATAAGCTCCTACAATGAGCAGTTCTTC. Protein translation: CASSLSQISSYNEQFF.